These 17 T cell receptor beta chains were all obtained from the same sample, sequenced in a study of CD8+ T cells in alopecia areata. Extraction of RNA preceded its reverse transcription into cDNA, which served as the sequencing template. The data were produced by immunoSEQ multiplex PCR, yet TCRdb's version contains in-frame clones alone and is incomplete. The sample lists fewer than 200,000 clones, just under 60% occurring once. The source was CD4+ T cells sorted from blood, collected at week 0. These receptor sequences come from a human donor with alopecia areata.

This clone was seen only a few times. The chain carries TRBV18 and TRBJ2-2, with TRBD2 matching 13 bases. J lost 0 bases, V lost 2 bases, and 3 bases had no gene match. In germline, CDR1 is KGHSH, CDR2 LQKENI. CDR3 length: 18 amino acids. The CDR3 loop reads CASSPRTSGGSNTGELFF. DNA of the CDR3: TGTGCCAGCTCACCAAGGACTAGCGGGGGTTCGAACACCGGGGAGCTGTTTTTT. Drawing the rest from reference TRBV18 and TRBJ2-2, the complete variable domain is NAGVMQNPRHLVRRRGQEARLRCSPMKGHSHVYWYRQLPEEGLKFMVYLQKENIIDESGMPKERFSAEFPKEGPSILRIQQVVRGDSAAYFCASSPRTSGGSNTGELFFGEGSRLTVL.

The chain uses TRBV7-2 and TRBJ2-7; 10 nucleotides match TRBD1. Germline V gives CDR1 SGHTA, CDR2 FQGNSA. CDR3 length equals 14 residues. The trim removed 5 bases at V and 7 bases at J, leaving 8 bases unmatched. Here the CDR3 reads CASSQLGQGSEQYF. In DNA, the CDR3 is TGTGCCAGCAGCCAACTGGGACAGGGGTCGGAGCAGTACTTC. Variable domain in full (rest from reference TRBV7-2 and TRBJ2-7): GAGVSQSPSNKVTEKGKDVELRCDPISGHTALYWYRQSLGQGLEFLIYFQGNSAPDKSGLPSDRFSAERTGGSVSTLTIQRTQQEDSAVYLCASSQLGQGSEQYFGPGTRLTVT.

The chain has TRBV4-2 and TRBJ2-3, with TRBD2 identical over 10 bases. Unmatched junction bases numbered 6, after V lost 0 bases and J lost 3 bases. The germline V gene has CDR1 LGHNA and CDR2 YNFKEQ. The CDR3 contains 17 residues. CDR3 loop: CASSQDWLSGGTDTQYF. DNA for the CDR3: TGTGCCAGCAGCCAAGACTGGCTTAGCGGGGGGACAGATACGCAGTATTTT.

This clone was seen a single time. The chain recombines TRBV29-1 with TRBJ1-1, with a tentative D call TRBD1 (5 bases). Germline V gene lookup returns CDR1 SQVTM and CDR2 ANQGSEA. The CDR3 has 14 amino acids. V lost 7 bases to trimming and J lost 0 bases, with 15 bases between them. The CDR3 DNA is TGCAGCGCCGGTGGGGGGTCCATGAACACTGAAGCTTTCTTT. Protein: CSAGGGSMNTEAFF.

The genes are TRBV19 and TRBJ2-7; no clear D gene. Germline loops: CDR1 LNHDA, CDR2 SQIVND (reference sequence). The CDR3 is 13 residues long. V was trimmed by 4 bases and J by 7 bases, leaving 14 bases between them. In DNA, the CDR3 is TGTGCCAGTAGTACTGGACGTGCCTTTGAGCAGTACTTC. This gives the protein CASSTGRAFEQYF.

The chain employs TRBV18 and TRBJ1-5, with D hard to call. Germline CDR1 reads KGHSH; CDR2 reads LQKENI. The CDR3 has 12 residues. Trimming left V 3 bases short and J 9 bases short, with 9 bases between. The CDR3 bases are TGTGCCAGCTCACCCGAAGCAGGGCCCCAGCATTTT. This encodes CASSPEAGPQHF.

This clone was observed a few times. The chain uses TRBV30 and TRBJ2-3; 9 bases are shared with TRBD2. The CDR3 spans 18 residues. Germline values: CDR1 GTSNPN, CDR2 SVGIG (reference sequence). V shed 5 bases and J 5 bases; nucleotides not matched to a gene: 20. Written as DNA, the CDR3 is TGTGCCTGGGCCCAGCGGTCACACGGGACTAGCAAGGTAGATACGCAGTATTTT. This gives the protein CAWAQRSHGTSKVDTQYF.

The chain links TRBV5-1 to TRBJ1-5, with 7 bases lining up with TRBD1. The V gene's germline CDR1 is SGHRS and CDR2 YFSETQ. V gave up 4 bases and J gave up 3 bases; unmatched junction bases: 7. The CDR3 runs to 15 residues. CDR3 amino acids: CASSLGTVNNQPQHF. DNA of the CDR3: TGCGCCAGCAGCCTTGGGACAGTTAACAATCAGCCCCAGCATTTT.

V and J are TRBV27 and TRBJ1-1, with TRBD1 as a possible D gene (5 bases). CDR1 is MNHEY, CDR2 SMNVEV, per germline (reference sequence). V lost 6 bases, J lost 0 bases, and 14 bases lay in between. CDR3 length: 15 amino acids. The CDR3 DNA follows: TGTGCCAGCAGCCCAAGGGGCAGCCTGAACACTGAAGCTTTCTTT. This gives the protein CASSPRGSLNTEAFF.

This clone has a count of ten or more. The chain has TRBV7-9 and TRBJ2-7; D call uncertain. V lost 1 base, J lost 6 bases, and 13 bases lay in between. CDR3 length: 14 amino acids. Germline V gene data show CDR1 as SEHNR and CDR2 as FQNEAQ (reference sequence). The CDR3 sequence: CASSLGLPFREQYF. CDR3 in DNA: TGTGCCAGCAGCTTAGGTCTTCCCTTTCGCGAGCAGTACTTC. Full variable domain (missing parts from reference TRBV7-9 and TRBJ2-7): DTGVSQNPRHKITKRGQNVTFRCDPISEHNRLYWYRQTLGQGPEFLTYFQNEAQLEKSRLLSDRFSAERPKGSFSTLEIQRTEQGDSAMYLCASSLGLPFREQYFGPGTRLTVT.

The gene calls are TRBV30 and TRBJ1-5, with D uncertain. V shed 1 base and J shed 4 bases, with 8 bases lying between them. CDR3 length: 13 residues. Per germline, CDR1 GTSNPN and CDR2 SVGIG (reference sequence). The chain's CDR3 is CAWSETPNQPQHF. The CDR3 nucleotides are TGTGCCTGGAGTGAAACCCCAAATCAGCCCCAGCATTTT. The full variable domain, in which reference TRBV30 and TRBJ1-5 provide the parts outside the CDR3, is SQTIHQWPATLVQPVGSPLSLECTVEGTSNPNLYWYRQAAGRGLQLLFYSVGIGQISSEVPQNLSASRPQDRQFILSSKKLLLSDSGFYLCAWSETPNQPQHFGDGTRLSIL.

The chain recombines TRBV2 with TRBJ1-1, with TRBD1 matching 8 bases. After removal of 2 bases from V and 4 bases from J, the junction contained 12 bases not matched to a gene. The germline CDR1 and CDR2 sequences are SNHLY and FYNNEI. The CDR3 has 17 amino acids. The DNA for the CDR3 is TGTGCCAGCAGTGAACTGGTGGCAGGGGGCTTGGGCACTGAAGCTTTCTTT. This sequence encodes CASSELVAGGLGTEAFF.

The J gene is TRBJ1-2, the V gene TRBV2; D call uncertain. The V and J ends lost 7 bases and 3 bases respectively, with 12 bases between them. This CDR3 region has 13 residues. Germline V gene data show CDR1 as SNHLY and CDR2 as FYNNEI. In DNA, the CDR3 is TGTGCCAGCATGGGAGCGGAGGACTATGGCTACACCTTC. This encodes CASMGAEDYGYTF.

This clone was counted once. The V call is TRBV7-9, the J call TRBJ1-5; D ambiguous. This CDR3 has 13 amino acids. The germline V gene has CDR1 SEHNR and CDR2 FQNEAQ (reference sequence). V dropped 5 bases and J dropped 7 bases, with 12 bases sitting between them. This chain's CDR3 is CASSAEGGQPQHF. DNA for the CDR3: TGTGCCAGCAGCGCTGAGGGTGGCCAGCCCCAGCATTTT.

Only a few counts were recorded for this clone. The sample has other DNA sequences that encode this CDR3 too. The chain joins TRBV29-1 to TRBJ1-2; D may be TRBD1 (6 bases). This CDR3 spans 11 amino acids. CDR1 and CDR2 from the germline V gene are SQVTM and ANQGSEA. The V gene lost 6 bases and the J gene lost 1 base, with 6 bases spanning the gap. CDR3 DNA: TGCAGCGTGGACAGTAACTATGGCTACACCTTC. It encodes CSVDSNYGYTF. The variable domain in full, completed from reference TRBV29-1 and TRBJ1-2, reads SAVISQKPSRDICQRGTSLTIQCQVDSQVTMMFWYRQQPGQSLTLIATANQGSEATYESGFVIDKFPISRPNLTFSTLTVSNMSPEDSSIYLCSVDSNYGYTFGSGTRLTVV.

This chain joins TRBV14 and TRBJ1-5; unclear D gene. Germline CDR1 is SGHDN and CDR2 is FVKESK. The CDR3 length is 13 residues. V lost 3 bases, J lost 4 bases, and 7 bases lay in between. The CDR3 is CASSQSENQPQHF. CDR3 sequence (DNA): TGTGCCAGCAGCCAGTCGGAGAATCAGCCCCAGCATTTT.

This clone was seen a handful of times. This sequence joins TRBV5-6 and TRBJ1-2; D might be TRBD1 (6 bases). The CDR3 extends over 13 amino acids. V shed 2 bases and J shed 6 bases, with 11 bases lying between them. Germline loops: CDR1 SGHDT, CDR2 YYEEEE. The CDR3 nucleotides are TGTGCCAGCAGCTTACAGGGTGATAATGGCTACACCTTC. This sequence encodes CASSLQGDNGYTF.